The T cell receptor beta chain described here comes from a study of OX40 agonist ivuxolimab in advanced cancers. Overall study context: Among those enrolled, mean age was about 62 years (range about 23 to 85) and 82.7% were male. Checkpoint inhibitors had been given previously to approximately 41% of patients.

CDR1 is KGHSH and CDR2 is LQKENI in the germline V gene. This CDR3 has 14 amino acids. Deletions cut 5 bases from V and 6 bases from J, with 14 bases between. This clone was detected only once. Assay used: immunoSEQ multiplex PCR; TCRdb lists only in-frame clones, some missing. The sample contains around 86,000 clones, about 88% of which appear only once. The genes are TRBV18 and TRBJ1-5; D ambiguous. Sequenced here: CD4+ or CD8+ T cells sorted from blood, sampled in a trial of the OX40 agonist ivuxolimab. The origin of this receptor is an adult with an advanced solid tumor such as melanoma, head and neck, liver or kidney cancer. For the CDR3, the DNA is TGTGCCAGCTCAACGGCCGGCAGCGGTCAGCCCCAGCATTTT. Translation gives CASSTAGSGQPQHF.